This T cell receptor (beta chain) was obtained from a study of cytomegalovirus exposure and HLA in healthy donors. Overall study findings and caveats: Most TCR sequences proved rare, with some public TCRs found in many donors.

This clone was found once. No antigen is known for it. The PCR used 60 Vbeta and 13 Jbeta primers. Profiled with immunoSEQ multiplex PCR; TCRdb holds only in-frame clones, not every one. The sample lists about 190,000 clones, around 87% seen once, with around 1.2% in the top ten. The V and J ends lost 5 bases and 6 bases respectively, with 17 bases between them. Germline values: CDR1 SGHAT, CDR2 FQDESV (reference sequence). CDR3 length: 15 residues. Sequenced input: PBMCs. The sequence was collected from a man younger than 45 in good health and CMV-seronegative. V is TRBV11-1 and J is TRBJ2-4; TRBD2 might be the D (6 bases). CDR3 protein: CASSPGDSISNIQYF. CDR3 in DNA: TGTGCCAGCAGCCCCGGGGACTCAATCTCAAACATTCAGTACTTC.